The clone carrying this TCR beta chain was picked up a small number of times. The antigen is unknown. MiXCR was run by TCRdb on the reads, yielding one entry per CDR3 protein. The table has 60,000 to 75,000 distinct CDR3 sequences, about 23% seen once. This sample is part of a study of T cell repertoires in cytomegalovirus infection. The overall study: CMV infection plus the matching HLA type was flagged by public TCR beta signatures.

Findings and caveats of the study: Using cumulative public TCR beta family frequency, the authors identified those who carried CMV together with the relevant HLA. The response measured ex vivo was dominated by TCR beta clonotypes (HLA-C-restricted and CMV-specific).

The specimen sequenced was PBMCs, sequenced either directly or after in vitro stimulation (not recorded which). This clonotype originated in a human donor in good health (CMV status not recorded). Some clones in this sample may be carry-over from other donors' samples.

CDR3 loop: CASSPGQSDTGELFF. In nucleotides, the CDR3 is TGTGCCAGCAGCCCGGGACAGTCGGACACCGGGGAGCTGTTTTTT. The chain employs TRBV6-2 or TRBV6-3 and TRBJ2-2; 7 nucleotides align to TRBD1. The germline gives CDR1 MNHEY, CDR2 SVGEGT. J gave up 3 bases and V 6 bases, and 7 bases lay outside the gene matches. The CDR3 consists of 15 residues.